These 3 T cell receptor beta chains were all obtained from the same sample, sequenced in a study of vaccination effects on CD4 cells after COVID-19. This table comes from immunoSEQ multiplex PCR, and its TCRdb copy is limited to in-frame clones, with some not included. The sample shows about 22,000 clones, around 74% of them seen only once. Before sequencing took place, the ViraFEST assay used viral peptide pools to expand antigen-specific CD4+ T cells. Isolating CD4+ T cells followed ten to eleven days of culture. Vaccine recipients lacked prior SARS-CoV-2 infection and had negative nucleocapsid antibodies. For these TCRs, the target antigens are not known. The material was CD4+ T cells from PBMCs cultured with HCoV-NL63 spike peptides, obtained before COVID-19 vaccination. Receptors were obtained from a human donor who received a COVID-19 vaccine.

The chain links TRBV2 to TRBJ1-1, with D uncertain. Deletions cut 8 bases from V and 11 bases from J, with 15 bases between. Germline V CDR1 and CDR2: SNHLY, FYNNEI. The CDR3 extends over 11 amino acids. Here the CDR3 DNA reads TGTGCCAGCCGAGGCGGGGTGGGGGCTTTCTTT. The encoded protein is CASRGGVGAFF.

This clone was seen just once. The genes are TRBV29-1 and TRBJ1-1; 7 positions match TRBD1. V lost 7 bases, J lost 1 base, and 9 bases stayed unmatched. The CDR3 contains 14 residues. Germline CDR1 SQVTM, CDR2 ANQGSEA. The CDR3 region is CSAHRGYKNTEAFF. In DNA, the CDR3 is TGCAGCGCTCACAGGGGTTATAAGAACACTGAAGCTTTCTTT.

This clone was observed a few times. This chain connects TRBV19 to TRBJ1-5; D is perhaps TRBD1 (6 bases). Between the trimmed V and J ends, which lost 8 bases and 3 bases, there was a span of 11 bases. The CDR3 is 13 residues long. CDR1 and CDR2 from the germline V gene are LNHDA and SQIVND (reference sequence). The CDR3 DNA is TGTGCCAGTCATACAGGGAACAATCAGCCCCAGCATTTT. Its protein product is CASHTGNNQPQHF.